The 5 T cell receptor beta chains below were found in one sample sequenced in a study of shared clonotypes between healthy human individuals. Profiled with immunoSEQ multiplex PCR; TCRdb holds only in-frame clones, not every one. Among about 470,000 clones listed, roughly three quarters were seen once. The sequencing sample was made of PBMCs. The receptors derive from a woman aged 40-49 years in good health. Some clones in this sample may be carry-over from other donors' samples.

The DNA for the CDR3 is TGTGCCAGCAGCGTTAGCGGGAGCGTTGATACGCAGTATTTT. This gives the protein CASSVSGSVDTQYF. The J gene is TRBJ2-3, the V gene TRBV9; 9 positions match TRBD2. V lost 2 bases to trimming and J lost 6 bases; unmatched junction nucleotides: 4. CDR1 and CDR2 (germline): SGDLS, YYNGEE. The CDR3 extends over 14 amino acids. Combining the CDR3 with reference TRBV9 and TRBJ2-3 gives the whole variable domain DSGVTQTPKHLITATGQRVTLRCSPRSGDLSVYWYQQSLDQGLQFLIQYYNGEERAKGNILERFSAQQFPDLHSELNLSSLELGDSALYFCASSVSGSVDTQYFGPGTRLTVL.

The chain recombines TRBV18 with TRBJ2-7, with TRBD2 as a possible D gene (6 bases). CDR1 KGHSH and CDR2 LQKENI come from the germline V gene. The CDR3 spans 14 residues. With 2 bases removed from V and 2 bases from J, the gap between germline ends came to 10 bases. The chain's CDR3 is CASSPRERAYEQYF. For the CDR3, the DNA is TGTGCCAGCTCACCAAGGGAGCGGGCCTACGAGCAGTACTTC.

The chain carries TRBV19 and TRBJ2-5, with 9 bases aligning to TRBD1. CDR1 is LNHDA and CDR2 is SQIVND in the germline V gene (reference sequence). V was clipped by 8 bases and J by 5 bases; unmatched bases: 9. CDR3 length: 14 amino acids. The CDR3 here is CASAIQGARETQYF. DNA of the CDR3: TGTGCCAGTGCCATACAGGGGGCTCGGGAGACCCAGTACTTC.

This sequence joins TRBV13 and TRBJ2-3, with 9 bases aligning to TRBD1. This CDR3 is built from 15 residues. In germline, CDR1 is PRHDT, CDR2 FYEKMQ (reference sequence). V shed 2 bases and J 6 bases; nucleotides not matched to a gene: 6. The CDR3 coding sequence is TGTGCCAGCAGCTTAAGGGGGACAGGGAGGGATACGCAGTATTTT. This translates into CASSLRGTGRDTQYF.

The CDR3 DNA is TGTGCCAGCAGCCCTATAATTGGCACCGGGGAGCTGTTTTTT. It translates to CASSPIIGTGELFF. The genes are TRBV11-2 and TRBJ2-2; D ambiguous. The germline CDR1 and CDR2 sequences are SGHAT and FQNNGV. This CDR3 spans 14 amino acids. V was clipped by 5 bases and J by 4 bases, with 11 bases between them.